This TCR beta chain was captured in a study of control samples from healthy donors and cancer patients. The table came from immunoSEQ multiplex PCR; TCRdb's copy has only in-frame clones and leaves some out. In the table there are 60,000 to 75,000 clones, roughly 90% of which are singletons. The receptor was isolated from a man in his sixties with colorectal cancer. Sequencing input: PBMCs.

The CDR3: CASRDGQQPGNTIYF. The CDR3 bases are TGTGCCAGCAGGGACGGACAGCAGCCTGGAAACACCATATATTTT. This sequence joins TRBV2 and TRBJ1-3; D is possibly TRBD1 (6 bases). Germline V gives CDR1 SNHLY, CDR2 FYNNEI. Trimming pared 6 bases from V and 2 bases from J, leaving 14 bases between. This CDR3 has 15 residues.